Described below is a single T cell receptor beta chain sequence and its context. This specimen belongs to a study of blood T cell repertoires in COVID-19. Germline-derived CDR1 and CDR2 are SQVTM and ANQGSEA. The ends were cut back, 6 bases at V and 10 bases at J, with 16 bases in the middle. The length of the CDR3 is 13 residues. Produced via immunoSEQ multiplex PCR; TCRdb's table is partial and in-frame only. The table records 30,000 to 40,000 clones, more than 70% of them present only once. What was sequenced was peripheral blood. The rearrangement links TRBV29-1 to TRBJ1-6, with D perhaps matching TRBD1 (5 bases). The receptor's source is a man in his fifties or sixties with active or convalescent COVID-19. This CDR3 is CSVKAAGQSPLHF. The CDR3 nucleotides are TGCAGCGTAAAGGCTGCAGGGCAGTCACCCCTCCACTTT.